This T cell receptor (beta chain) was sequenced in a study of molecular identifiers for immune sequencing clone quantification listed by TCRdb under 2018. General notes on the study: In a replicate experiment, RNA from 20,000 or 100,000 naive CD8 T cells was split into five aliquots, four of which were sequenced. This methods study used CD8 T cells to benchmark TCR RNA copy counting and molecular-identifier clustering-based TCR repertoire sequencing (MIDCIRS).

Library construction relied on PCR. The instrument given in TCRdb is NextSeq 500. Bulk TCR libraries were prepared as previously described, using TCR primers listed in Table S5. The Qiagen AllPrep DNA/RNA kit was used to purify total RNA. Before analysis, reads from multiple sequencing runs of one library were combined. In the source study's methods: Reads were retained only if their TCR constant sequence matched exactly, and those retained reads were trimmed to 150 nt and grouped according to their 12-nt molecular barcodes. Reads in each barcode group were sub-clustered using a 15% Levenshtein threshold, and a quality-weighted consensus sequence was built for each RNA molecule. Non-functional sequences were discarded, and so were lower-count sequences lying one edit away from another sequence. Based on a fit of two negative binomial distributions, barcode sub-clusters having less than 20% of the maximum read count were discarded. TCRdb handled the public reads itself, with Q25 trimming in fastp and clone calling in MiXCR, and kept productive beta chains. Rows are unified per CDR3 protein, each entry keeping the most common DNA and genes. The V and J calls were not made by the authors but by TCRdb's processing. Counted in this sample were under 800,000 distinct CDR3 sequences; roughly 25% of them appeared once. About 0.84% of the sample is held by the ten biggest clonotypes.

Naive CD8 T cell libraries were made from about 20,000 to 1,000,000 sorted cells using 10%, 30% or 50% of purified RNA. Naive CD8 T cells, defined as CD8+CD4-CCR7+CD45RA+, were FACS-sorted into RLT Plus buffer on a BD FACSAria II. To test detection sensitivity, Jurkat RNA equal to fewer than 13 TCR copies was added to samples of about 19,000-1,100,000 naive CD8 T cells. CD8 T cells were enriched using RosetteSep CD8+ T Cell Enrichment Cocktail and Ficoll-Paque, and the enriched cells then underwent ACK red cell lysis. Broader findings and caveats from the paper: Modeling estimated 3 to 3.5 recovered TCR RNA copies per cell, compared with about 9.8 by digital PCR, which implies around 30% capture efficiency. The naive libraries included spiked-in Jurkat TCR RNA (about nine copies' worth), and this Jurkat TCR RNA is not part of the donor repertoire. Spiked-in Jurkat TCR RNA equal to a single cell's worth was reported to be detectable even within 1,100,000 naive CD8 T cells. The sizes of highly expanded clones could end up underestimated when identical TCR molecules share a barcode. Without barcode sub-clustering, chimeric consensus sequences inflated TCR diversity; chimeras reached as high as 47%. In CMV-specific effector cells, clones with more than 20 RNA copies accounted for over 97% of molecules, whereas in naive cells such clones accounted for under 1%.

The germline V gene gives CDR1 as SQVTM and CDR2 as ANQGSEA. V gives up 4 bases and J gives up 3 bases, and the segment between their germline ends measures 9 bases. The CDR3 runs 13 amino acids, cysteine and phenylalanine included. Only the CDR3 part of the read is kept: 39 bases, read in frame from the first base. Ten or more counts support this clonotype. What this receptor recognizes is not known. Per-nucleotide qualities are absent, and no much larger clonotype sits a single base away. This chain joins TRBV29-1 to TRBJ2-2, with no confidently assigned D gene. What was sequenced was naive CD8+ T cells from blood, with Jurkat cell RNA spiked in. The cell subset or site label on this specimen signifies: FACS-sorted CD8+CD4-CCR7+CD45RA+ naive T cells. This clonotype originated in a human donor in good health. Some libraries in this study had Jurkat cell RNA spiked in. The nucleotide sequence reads TGCAGCGTTGCGGACGGATACACCGGGGAGCTGTTTTTT. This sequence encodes CSVADGYTGELFF.